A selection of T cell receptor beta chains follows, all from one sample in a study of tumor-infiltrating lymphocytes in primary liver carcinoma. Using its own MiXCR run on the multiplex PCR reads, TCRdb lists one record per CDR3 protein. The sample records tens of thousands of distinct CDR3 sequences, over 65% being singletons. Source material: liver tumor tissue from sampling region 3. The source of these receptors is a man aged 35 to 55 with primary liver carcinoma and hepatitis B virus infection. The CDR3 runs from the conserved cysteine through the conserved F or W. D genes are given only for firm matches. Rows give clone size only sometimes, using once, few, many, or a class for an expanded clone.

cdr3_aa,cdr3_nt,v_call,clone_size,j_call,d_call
CASSYSPWKETQYF,TGTGCCAGCAGTTACTCGCCATGGAAAGAGACCCAGTACTTC,TRBV6-6,once,TRBJ2-5,.
CASSPPGGRGTDIQYF,TGTGCCAGCAGCCCGCCAGGGGGGCGGGGCACAGATATACAGTATTTT,TRBV11-2,.,TRBJ2-3,.
CASNQEDRAGYTIYF,TGTGCCAGCAACCAAGAGGACAGAGCTGGATACACCATATATTTT,TRBV4-2,.,TRBJ1-3,.
CASMEGDYGYTF,TGTGCCAGCATGGAAGGAGACTATGGTTACACCTTC,TRBV7-9,.,TRBJ1-2,.
CASNVDVSYEQYF,TGTGCCAGCAACGTCGACGTCTCATACGAGCAGTACTTC,TRBV7-8,.,TRBJ2-7,.
CASGVGDREQYF,TGTGCCAGCGGCGTAGGGGACCGCGAGCAGTACTTC,TRBV9,many,TRBJ2-7,.
CASSLGVREEKLFF,TGTGCCAGCAGCTTAGGAGTTAGGGAGGAAAAACTGTTTTTT,TRBV11-2,.,TRBJ1-4,.
CGSSLTDTAYEQYF,TGTGGCAGCAGCTTAACTGACACTGCCTACGAGCAATATTTC,TRBV11-2,.,TRBJ2-7,.
CASSLGTVWEQYF,TGTGCCAGCAGCTTAGGGACGGTCTGGGAGCAGTACTTC,TRBV7-8,many,TRBJ2-7,.
CAISESGHISATNYGCTF,TGTGCCATCAGTGAGTCCGGACACATATCAGCTACTAACTATGGCTGCACCTTC,TRBV10-3,.,TRBJ1-2,.
CASSHEGDSSLHF,TGTGCCAGCAGCCACGAGGGGGATTCATCCCTCCACTTT,TRBV6-5,.,TRBJ1-6,.
CASITGGGDEKLVF,TGTGCCAGCATAACAGGGGGCGGTGATGAAAAACTGGTTTTT,TRBV6-5,.,TRBJ1-4,TRBD1
CASSFGRNEQFF,TGTGCCAGCAGCTTCGGGCGGAATGAGCAGTTCTTC,TRBV11-2,.,TRBJ2-1,.
CASSHRDVSTDTQYF,TGTGCCAGCAGTCACCGGGACGTTAGCACAGATACGCAGTATTTT,TRBV28,many,TRBJ2-3,.
CASSQEEFGTSLRYEQYF,TGTGCCAGCAGCCAAGAGGAGTTCGGGACTAGCCTCAGGTACGAGCAGTACTTC,TRBV4-1,.,TRBJ2-7,TRBD2
CVSSERDGHTDTQYF,TGTGTCAGTAGCGAACGGGACGGGCACACAGATACGCAGTATTTT,TRBV11-2,.,TRBJ2-3,.
CASSYGSAGLAGGPNNEQFF,TGTGCCAGCAGTTACGGCAGTGCGGGTCTAGCGGGAGGGCCTAACAATGAGCAGTTCTTC,TRBV6-2/TRBV6-3,few,TRBJ2-1,TRBD2
CASSLQRGETDTQYF,TGTGCCAGCAGTCTCCAGAGGGGTGAGACAGATACGCAGTATTTT,TRBV6-5,many,TRBJ2-3,.
CASSFDRGGSSTQYF,TGTGCCAGCAGCTTCGACAGGGGGGGGTCTAGTACGCAGTATTTT,TRBV5-6,many,TRBJ2-3,TRBD1
CAWNPRGWEQLF,TGTGCCTGGAACCCGAGGGGTTGGGAGCAGTTGTTC,TRBV30,few,TRBJ2-1,.
CTSSLAAEAYEQYF,TGTACCAGCAGCTTAGCAGCGGAGGCCTACGAGCAGTACTTC,TRBV7-6,.,TRBJ2-7,.
CATSRGLVGRGYQETQYF,TGTGCCACCAGCCGGGGACTAGTGGGAAGAGGGTACCAAGAGACCCAGTATTTC,TRBV5-5,.,TRBJ2-5,TRBD2
CASGAGIGIGGLFF,TGTGCCAGTGGAGCAGGGATCGGGATCGGGGGGCTGTTTTTT,TRBV6-5,few,TRBJ2-2,.
CASSLEAAAGTSTGELLF,TGTGCCAGTAGCTTAGAGGCTGCGGCAGGGACTAGCACCGGGGAGCTGCTTTTT,TRBV11-1,.,TRBJ2-2,TRBD2
CASSSFLYSPTGLAGANVLTF,TGTGCCAGTAGTTCCTTCCTTTATTCTCCGACAGGGTTGGCTGGGGCCAACGTCCTGACTTTC,TRBV19,few,TRBJ2-6,TRBD1
CASSFRLYNEQFF,TGTGCCAGCAGTTTCCGCTTATACAATGAGCAGTTCTTC,TRBV28,many,TRBJ2-1,.
CASSLQGPLFF,TGTGCCAGCAGCTTACAGGGCCCACTGTTTTTT,TRBV11-2,medium-sized,TRBJ1-4,.
CASSYSGGTGDTQYF,TGTGCCAGCAGTTACTCGGGCGGGACTGGAGATACGCAGTATTTT,TRBV6-5,medium-sized,TRBJ2-3,.
CAINGRTGKDTQYF,TGTGCCATCAACGGGAGGACAGGGAAGGATACGCAGTATTTT,TRBV10-3,once,TRBJ2-3,.
CASSPSSGGVSYEQYF,TGCGCCAGCAGCCCCTCATCAGGGGGGGTCTCCTACGAGCAGTACTTC,TRBV4-1,.,TRBJ2-7,.
CAISAWILAGLSTDTQYF,TGTGCCATCAGTGCGTGGATTTTAGCGGGACTTAGCACAGATACGCAATATTTT,TRBV10-3,.,TRBJ2-3,TRBD2
CACNQAGTEQFF,TGCGCCTGCAACCAAGCAGGAACCGAGCAGTTCTTC,TRBV4-1,.,TRBJ2-1,.
CAGSLTNTAYEQYF,TGTGCCGGCAGCTTAACTAACACTGCCTACGAGCAGTATTTC,TRBV11-2,once,TRBJ2-7,.
CASSQDGGSNQPQHF,TGCGCCAGCAGCCAAGATGGAGGGAGCAATCAGCCCCAGCATTTT,TRBV4-1,many,TRBJ1-5,.
CASGFVSGGSRQETQYF,TGTGCCAGCGGTTTTGTCAGTGGGGGCAGTCGGCAAGAGACCCAGTACTTC,TRBV11-2,once,TRBJ2-5,.
CASSRGHPPETQYF,TGTGCCAGCAGTAGGGGCCACCCCCCAGAGACCCAGTACTTC,TRBV12-3/TRBV12-4,.,TRBJ2-5,.
CASSLGIQETQYF,TGTGCCAGCAGCCTAGGGATACAAGAGACCCAGTACTTC,TRBV7-8,many,TRBJ2-5,.
CASSQDRAEAFF,TGTGCCAGCAGCCAAGACCGGGCTGAAGCTTTCTTT,TRBV14,large,TRBJ1-1,.
CASSQETSGSRELFF,TGTGCCAGCAGCCAAGAAACTAGCGGGAGTAGGGAGCTGTTTTTT,TRBV4-2,many,TRBJ2-2,TRBD2
CASSLELAGEVDNGQFF,TGTGCCAGCAGTCTGGAACTTGCAGGAGAAGTTGACAATGGGCAGTTCTTC,TRBV11-1,.,TRBJ2-1,.
CARSERDGPRETQYF,TGCGCCAGGAGTGAAAGGGACGGTCCCAGGGAGACCCAGTACTTC,TRBV10-1,once,TRBJ2-5,.
CTISFQGAVQYF,TGTACCATCAGTTTCCAGGGGGCGGTACAGTACTTC,TRBV12-3/TRBV12-4,.,TRBJ2-7,TRBD1
CAISDRAGTDTQYF,TGTGCCATCAGCGACAGGGCTGGCACAGATACGCAGTATTTT,TRBV10-3,medium-sized,TRBJ2-3,TRBD1
CASTVAGAGSGELFF,TGCGCCAGCACTGTGGCGGGGGCGGGCAGCGGGGAGCTGTTTTTT,TRBV10-1,.,TRBJ2-2,.